This TCR beta chain was profiled in a study of T cell responses to AZD1222 COVID-19 vaccine. V was trimmed by 5 bases and J by 0 bases, leaving 11 bases between them. Germline CDR1 and CDR2: MRHNA and SNTAGT. The CDR3 runs to 16 residues. Sequencing used immunoSEQ multiplex PCR; TCRdb keeps in-frame clones, though not all of them. The sample holds approximately 64,000 clones, roughly 89% seen once. The study's findings and limits: The reported proportion of spike-specific TCRs targeting unmutated variant regions was nearly half.

As concerns this clone: The antigen is not known.

Sequencing used peripheral blood, obtained on day 0 of AZD1222 vaccination. The TCR was taken from an adult in good health. The chain carries TRBV6-4 and TRBJ2-6; a weak D match, TRBD1 (5 bases). The CDR3 loop is CASSNVTGSGANVLTF. CDR3 DNA: TGTGCCAGCAGTAACGTCACAGGCTCTGGGGCCAACGTCCTGACTTTC.